The next 11 T cell receptor beta chains were all read from a single sample in a study of blood T cells in healthy people across ages. The authors ran a second PCR of roughly 6 to 12 cycles using a sample-barcoded 5' primer and a J-beta primer mix. TCRdb re-called the 5' RACE reads with MiXCR, one entry per CDR3 protein. There are 850,000 to 1,000,000 distinct CDR3 sequences in the sample; roughly 50% occur only once, and roughly a fifth lies in the top ten. The source material was blood. Every receptor here comes from a woman aged 55 to 70 in good health.

The chain has TRBV6-1 and TRBJ2-3; D possibly corresponds to TRBD1 (5 bases). Germline V gives CDR1 MNHNS, CDR2 SASEGT. The V and J ends lost 3 bases and 0 bases respectively, with 16 bases between them. The CDR3 loop spans 17 amino acids. This chain's CDR3 is CASSEFRAGPSTDTQYF. CDR3 coding DNA: TGTGCCAGCAGTGAGTTTCGGGCAGGGCCTAGCACAGATACGCAGTATTTT.

This clonotype turned up a few times. The CDR3 spells CASSQEDRATSGTQYF. The CDR3 coding sequence is TGTGCCAGCAGCCAAGAAGACAGAGCTACCTCCGGGACCCAGTACTTC. The chain recombines TRBV3-1 with TRBJ2-5; TRBD1 is a possible D gene (5 bases). CDR3 size: 16 residues. Germline lookup yields CDR1 LGHDT and CDR2 YNNKEL (reference sequence). Trimming removed 0 bases from V and 7 bases from J, with 18 bases in between.

CDR3 coding DNA: TGTGCCAGCCACCCGGGCGGGAGCAATCAGCCCCAGCATTTT. Protein product: CASHPGGSNQPQHF. This chain links TRBV12-3 or TRBV12-4 with TRBJ1-5; no clear D. V was cut by 8 bases and J by 1 base, with 12 bases left in between. The CDR3 is 14 amino acids.

The V call is TRBV4-3, the J call TRBJ2-7, with TRBD2 as a possible D gene (6 bases). The CDR3 contains 16 residues. Between the trimmed V and J ends, which lost 2 bases and 0 bases, there was a span of 14 bases. Germline CDR1 LGHNA, CDR2 YSLEER. CDR3 sequence (DNA): TGCGCCAGCAGCCAACAATATAGCGGTAGCTCCTACGAGCAGTACTTC. Protein: CASSQQYSGSSYEQYF.

This clonotype was counted a few times. The DNA of the CDR3 is TGCAGTGCTAGAGGGGAACAGGGACTCTCCTACGAGCAGTACTTC. Translation: CSARGEQGLSYEQYF. This sequence joins TRBV20-1 and TRBJ2-7; D tentatively reads TRBD1 or TRBD2 (6 bases each). This CDR3 region has 15 residues. Trimming cost V 1 base and J 0 bases, with 13 bases left between them. Germline assignment: CDR1 DFQATT and CDR2 SNEGSKA (reference sequence).

CDR3 bases: TGTGCCAGCAGTAATGGCGGGAGGGCCTCAGATACGCAGTATTTT. Protein product: CASSNGGRASDTQYF. The rearrangement links TRBV2 to TRBJ2-3; 9 nucleotides align to TRBD2. Germline V CDR1 and CDR2: SNHLY, FYNNEI. The CDR3 length is 15 residues. V gave up 5 bases and J gave up 4 bases; unmatched junction bases: 7.

The chain couples TRBV6-2 or TRBV6-3 to TRBJ2-7; D is perhaps TRBD1 or TRBD2 (5 bases each). The V end was cut by 7 bases, the J end by 2 bases, with 15 bases between. Germline V CDR1 and CDR2: MNHEY, SVGEGT. The CDR3 extends over 14 amino acids. CDR3 nucleotide sequence: TGTGCCAGCAACCCGGTGGGGGTTACCTACGAGCAGTACTTC. It codes for CASNPVGVTYEQYF.

The chain employs TRBV3-1 and TRBJ1-6; no reliable D call. CDR3 length: 13 residues. The V end lost 4 bases, the J end lost 9 bases, and 10 bases lay between the germline ends. CDR1 LGHDT and CDR2 YNNKEL come from the germline V gene (reference sequence). For the CDR3, the DNA is TGTGCCAGCAGCCTCCCTCCGGGTTCACCCCTCCACTTT. Translated, it gives CASSLPPGSPLHF.

The rearrangement uses TRBV4-1 and TRBJ2-3; 9 nucleotides agree with TRBD2. With 1 base clipped from V and 5 bases from J, the junction kept 7 bases outside the gene matches. Germline V CDR1 and CDR2: MGHRA, YSYEKL. CDR3 length equals 16 residues. The CDR3 here is CASSQGGREGEDTQYF. The CDR3 DNA sequence: TGCGCCAGCAGCCAAGGAGGGCGGGAGGGCGAAGATACGCAGTATTTT.

The chain couples TRBV10-3 to TRBJ2-7; tentative D call: TRBD2 (6 bases). This CDR3 spans 13 amino acids. Per the germline V gene, CDR1 is ENHRY and CDR2 is SYGVKD. V was shortened by 11 bases and J by 2 bases, with 16 bases between the two germline ends. The chain's CDR3 is CAAAGTGTYEQYF. The CDR3 region has the DNA TGTGCCGCCGCCGGGACTGGAACCTACGAGCAGTACTTC.

The J gene is TRBJ1-1, the V gene TRBV5-1; D not certain. In germline, CDR1 is SGHRS, CDR2 YFSETQ. V was shortened by 4 bases and J by 1 base, with 8 bases between the two germline ends. CDR3 length: 13 amino acids. CDR3 amino acids: CASSPEGNTEAFF. The CDR3 DNA reads as TGCGCCAGCAGCCCGGAGGGGAACACTGAAGCTTTCTTT.